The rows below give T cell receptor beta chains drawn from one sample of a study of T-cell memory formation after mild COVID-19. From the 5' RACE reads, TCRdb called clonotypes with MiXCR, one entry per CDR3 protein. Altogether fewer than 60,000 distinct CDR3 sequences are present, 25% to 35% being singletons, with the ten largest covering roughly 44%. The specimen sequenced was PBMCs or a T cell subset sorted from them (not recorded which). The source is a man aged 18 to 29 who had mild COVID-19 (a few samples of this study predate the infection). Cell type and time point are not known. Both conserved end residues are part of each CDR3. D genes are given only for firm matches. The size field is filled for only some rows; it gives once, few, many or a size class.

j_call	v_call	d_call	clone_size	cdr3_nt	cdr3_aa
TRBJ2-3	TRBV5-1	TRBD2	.	TGCGCCAGCAGCCCGGGGGGGAGCGGGGCAGATACGCAGTATTTT	CASSPGGSGADTQYF
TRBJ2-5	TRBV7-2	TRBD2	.	TGTGCCAGCAGCTTGGCGGGGGGGCCTATAGAGACCCAGTACTTC	CASSLAGGPIETQYF
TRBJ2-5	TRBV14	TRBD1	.	TGTGCCAGCAGCCAAGATCCGTGGACAGGGAAAGAGACCCAGTACTTC	CASSQDPWTGKETQYF
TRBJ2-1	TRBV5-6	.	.	TGTGCCAGCAGCTTTGGGGGGGGCAACTCCTACAATGAGCAGTTCTTC	CASSFGGGNSYNEQFF
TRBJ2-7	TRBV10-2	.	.	TGCGCCAGCCGGGGCCGGAGTTCCTACGAGCAGTACTTC	CASRGRSSYEQYF
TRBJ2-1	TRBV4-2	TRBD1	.	TGTGCCAGCAGCCAAGATCCAACAGGGGGCAATGAGCAGTTCTTC	CASSQDPTGGNEQFF
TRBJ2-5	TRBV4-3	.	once	TGCGCCAGCAGCCAAGATAGGGGGGGGCGAGAGACCCAGTACTTC	CASSQDRGGRETQYF
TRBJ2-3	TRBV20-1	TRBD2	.	TGCAGTGCATCGGGGGGGATCGCAGATACGCAGTATTTT	CSASGGIADTQYF
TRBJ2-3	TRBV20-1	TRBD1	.	TGCAGTGCTAGCCGACAGGGTGGGATGGATACGCAGTATTTT	CSASRQGGMDTQYF
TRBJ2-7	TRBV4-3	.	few	TGCGCCAGCAGCCAAGGGACCCCGGTAGGGGTTTACTACGAGCAGTACTTC	CASSQGTPVGVYYEQYF
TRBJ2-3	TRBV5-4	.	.	TGTGCCAGCAGTCGTCCAGCGGAGAACACAGATACGCAGTATTTT	CASSRPAENTDTQYF
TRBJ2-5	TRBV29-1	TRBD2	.	TGCAGCGTTGAAGATTTCCGGGGGGAGATGGTGGAAGAGACCCAGTACTTC	CSVEDFRGEMVEETQYF
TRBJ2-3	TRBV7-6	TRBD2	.	TGTGCCAGCAGCCTACATGCTACTAGCGGGGGGCCCACAGATACGCAGTATTTT	CASSLHATSGGPTDTQYF
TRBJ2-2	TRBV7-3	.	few	TGTGCCAGCAGCTTAAAAAGTGTAGGAATCGATATTTTAAACACCGGGGAGCTGTTTTTT	CASSLKSVGIDILNTGELFF
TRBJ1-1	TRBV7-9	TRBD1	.	TGTGCCAGCAGCTCAGGGGGGGCACCGACTGAAGCTTTCTTT	CASSSGGAPTEAFF
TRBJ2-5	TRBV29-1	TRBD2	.	TGCAGCGTTTTGGGGGGGACTCATGGAGAGACCCAGTACTTC	CSVLGGTHGETQYF
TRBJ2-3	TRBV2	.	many	TGTGCCAGCAGCGGGCTATCTTGGAGGCGCACAGATACGCAGTATTTT	CASSGLSWRRTDTQYF
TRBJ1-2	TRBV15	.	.	TGTGCCACCAGCAGTGGCAGCTATGGCTACACCTTC	CATSSGSYGYTF
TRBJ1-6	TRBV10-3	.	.	TGTGCCATCAGTGAGCCACCACAGGAATATAATTCACCCCTCCACTTT	CAISEPPQEYNSPLHF
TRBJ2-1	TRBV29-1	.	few	TGCAGCGTTGTGGAGGGTGAGCAGTTCTTC	CSVVEGEQFF
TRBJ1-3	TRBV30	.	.	TGTGCCTGGCTTGGGCCGGCGTTGCTCGCTGGAAACACCATATATTTT	CAWLGPALLAGNTIYF
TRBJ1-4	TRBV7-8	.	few	TGTGCCAGCAGCCCCCTCCGAAACTTTAATGAAAAACTGTTTTTT	CASSPLRNFNEKLFF
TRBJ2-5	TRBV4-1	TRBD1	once	TGCGCCAGCAGCCAAGTCGGGACAGGGGAAGAGACCCAGTACTTC	CASSQVGTGEETQYF
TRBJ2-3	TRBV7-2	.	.	TGTGCCAGCAGCGACGGGCCAAGGGGCGCAGATACGCAGTATTTT	CASSDGPRGADTQYF
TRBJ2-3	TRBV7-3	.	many	TGTGCCAGCAGCTCACGGGTCACAGATACGCAGTATTTT	CASSSRVTDTQYF
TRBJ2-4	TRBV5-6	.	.	TGTGCCAGCAGCTTGGTGGAGGGCGCTACGAACATTCAGTACTTC	CASSLVEGATNIQYF
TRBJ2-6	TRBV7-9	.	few	TGTGCCAGCAGGGGTTTAGACTCAACTGGGGCCAACGTCCTGACTTTC	CASRGLDSTGANVLTF
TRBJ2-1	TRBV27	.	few	TGTGCCAGCGGTGGACAGCTATACAATGAGCAGTTCTTC	CASGGQLYNEQFF
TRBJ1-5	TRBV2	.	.	TGTGCCAGCAGTGAGTTCAACCCCAATCAGCCCCAGCATTTT	CASSEFNPNQPQHF
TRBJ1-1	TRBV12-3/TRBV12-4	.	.	TGTGCCAGCAGGGGGGGATCCGGCACTGAAGCTTTCTTT	CASRGGSGTEAFF
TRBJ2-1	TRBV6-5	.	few	TGTGCCAGCAGTGGGGTTAGGGGCAATGAGCAGTTCTTC	CASSGVRGNEQFF
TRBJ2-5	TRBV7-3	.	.	TGTGCCAGCAGCCCGAGGGGGGCAGCCCGGCAAGAGACCCAGTACTTC	CASSPRGAARQETQYF
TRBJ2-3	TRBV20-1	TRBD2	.	TGCAGTGCTAGAGATCCCTGGCGGGGGGCCGTGGCAGATACGCAGTATTTT	CSARDPWRGAVADTQYF
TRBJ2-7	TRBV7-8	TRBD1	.	TGTGCCAGCAGCGGCCGGGACAGGGTCACATACGAGCAGTACTTC	CASSGRDRVTYEQYF